The clone carrying this T cell receptor beta chain has more than one count but fewer than ten. Its antigen is undetermined. Unique molecular identifiers were present in the TCR beta cDNA libraries. In TCRdb, the PCR reads were re-called with MiXCR into one record per CDR3 protein. The sample has about 400,000 distinct CDR3 sequences, around a third seen once. This sample is part of a study of post-analysis software for immune sequencing data. Background on the study: Relapsing-remitting, secondary progressive and progressive-relapsing forms of multiple sclerosis all featured among disease courses. Study-wide points: Elevated frequency relative to controls characterized four to six TRBV segments in patients, TRBV5-6, TRBV5-1 and TRBV20-1 among them.

Germline-derived CDR1 and CDR2 are SGHRS and YFSETQ. This CDR3 is built from 15 residues. Unmatched junction bases numbered 10, after V lost 0 bases and J lost 7 bases. This sequence was found in a girl aged 10-17 years with multiple sclerosis. J is TRBJ2-7 and V is TRBV5-1, with TRBD1 identical over 7 bases. The sample comprised blood. CDR3 sequence reads: CASSLAGTSQGEQYF. Written as DNA, the CDR3 is TGCGCCAGCAGCTTGGCAGGGACATCACAGGGGGAGCAGTACTTC.